Detailed here is one T cell receptor beta chain. This clonotype was counted many times. No cognate antigen has been identified for it. Within one base of it there is no much larger clone, and no base qualities were kept. TCR beta CDR3 regions were amplified from RNA transcripts. The first round of RT-PCR for the TCR CDR3 was performed with the HTBI primer set and the Qiagen OneStep RT-PCR kit. The libraries were constructed in a second round of multiplex PCR and then size-selected and purified. Sequencing of the libraries was done on an Illumina HiSeq2000 using paired-end 100 bp reads. Concerning the study's data processing: SOAPnuke was used to process the raw data, throwing out any read that contained adapters or uncalled bases, had a mean Phred below 15, or lacked an exact constant-primer or identifier match. High-quality paired reads were merged using COPE v1.2.5, and each unique nucleotide sequence was defined as a clonotype. MiTCR v1.1 was used to align clonotypes to the IMGT TRBV, TRBD and TRBJ reference segments. The analysis included only V-J combinations with a frequency above 0.0001, which together covered 99.2% of the repertoires. The TCS score was defined as F50 (clonal expansion) divided by E x V (chaos), with BLOSUM62-based TCRdist calculated between CDR3 peptides within each V-J. Welch's t-statistics and random forest reduced 514 V-J features to about 12, which were used in a naive Bayes classifier (R e1071). The raw public reads went through TCRdb reprocessing: fastp at Q25, MiXCR clone calling, in-frame beta chains kept. One record per CDR3 amino acid sequence lists the most common genes and DNA. The V and J calls, along with clone size, are taken from TCRdb and not from the paper's own processing. This sample holds about 400,000 distinct CDR3 sequences; 11% to 15% were observed only once. The ten biggest clones cover 25% to 30% of the sample.

This record belongs to a study of T cells in Graves' hyperthyroidism and ophthalmopathy (dated by TCRdb to between 2017 and 2020). Notes on the research overall: Peripheral blood was sampled at the time of initial diagnosis, prior to any treatment. TCR V-J signatures able to tell the groups apart were searched for in a discovery cohort of 90 to 100 patients, of whom approximately 40 had Graves' ophthalmopathy and 57 had stable Graves' hyperthyroidism. Whether ophthalmopathy could be predicted prospectively was tested in an independent validation cohort made up of roughly 20 hyperthyroidism patients plus 17 patients who later progressed to ophthalmopathy. The approximately 98 discovery patients were randomly divided into training and test sets at a 7:3 ratio. Thyroid tissue and blood T-cell repertoires from roughly six Graves' hyperthyroidism patients were also compared in the study. After sampling, hyperthyroidism patients received methimazole starting at 30 mg daily, and ophthalmopathy patients received high-dose intravenous methylprednisolone. According to the paper, TCR Vbeta CDR3 sequencing was carried out on over 130 peripheral blood samples, which came from fewer than 50 ophthalmopathy, 80 or so hyperthyroidism and roughly 17 progressor patients.

Broad study findings and their caveats: In cross-validation, a model built on a 13 V-J signature told ophthalmopathy apart from stable hyperthyroidism with less than 90% sensitivity and about 81% specificity, and in testing the same model reached 80%/75%. During validation, the model predicted progression to ophthalmopathy a median of approximately 7 months ahead of onset, with roughly 65% sensitivity and 72.22% specificity. Blood samples also contained most of the expanded thyroid clonotypes (frequency above 0.001), which suggests that blood repertoires may reflect thyroid immune responses. No statistical method was used to set the sample size in advance, and investigators knew the group allocation.

Ophthalmopathy patients had moderately to severely active disease, with a Clinical Activity Score of 3 or more, a NOSPECS grade of 4 or more, and a disease duration of less than 3 months. Patients with uncontrolled infections, other autoimmune diseases, pregnancy or lactation were excluded. Diagnoses relied on clinical symptoms, serum thyroxine and TRAb, thyroid ultrasound and orbital computed tomography. PBMCs were isolated from about 9 ml of fresh peripheral blood by Ficoll-Paque density gradient centrifugation. Trizol reagent was used to extract total RNA, and RNA quality was then checked on an Agilent 2100 Bioanalyzer. The CDR3 sequence holds 13 residues, the cysteine and phenylalanine included. This entry keeps only the CDR3 DNA: 39 bases, framed from base 1. At the junction V is shortened by 3 bases and J by 6 bases, with 11 bases in between.

This TCR was sampled from a man in his fifties with Graves' ophthalmopathy. The receptor chain draws on TRBV12-3 or TRBV12-4 and TRBJ2-5; too little of a D gene remains to name it. The sequencing input was blood. In nucleotide form, the sequence is TGTGCCAGCAGTTTCGATTCAGGAAAGACCCAGTACTTC. This gives the protein CASSFDSGKTQYF.